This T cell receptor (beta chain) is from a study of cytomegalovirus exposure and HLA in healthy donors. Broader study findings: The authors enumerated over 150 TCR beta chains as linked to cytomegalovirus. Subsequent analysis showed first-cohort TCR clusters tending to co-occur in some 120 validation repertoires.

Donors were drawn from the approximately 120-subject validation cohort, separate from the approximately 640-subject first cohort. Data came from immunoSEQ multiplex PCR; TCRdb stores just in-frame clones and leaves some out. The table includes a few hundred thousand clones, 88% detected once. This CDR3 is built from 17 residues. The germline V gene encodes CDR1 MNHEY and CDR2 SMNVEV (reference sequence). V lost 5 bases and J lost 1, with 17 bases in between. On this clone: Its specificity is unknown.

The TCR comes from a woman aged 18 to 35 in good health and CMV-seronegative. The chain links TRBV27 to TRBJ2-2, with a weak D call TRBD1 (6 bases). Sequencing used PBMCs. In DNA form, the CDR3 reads TGTGCCAGCAGTCCACCGCTAGTCAGGGGGAACACCGGGGAGCTGTTTTTT. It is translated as CASSPPLVRGNTGELFF.